This T cell receptor beta chain stems from a study of OX40 agonist ivuxolimab in advanced cancers. Study details: Those enrolled were approximately 78% male, with a mean age of around 55 years and ages from roughly 20 to 90. The study, taken as a whole, reports: Normalized expansion of T-cell clones was also low for some nonresponders.

Individuals having autoimmune disease history or systemic immunosuppression were not enrolled. Blood sampling took place at baseline, cycle 4 day 1, and cycle 7 day 1. Worth noting for this clone: Its target is not known.

V lost 4 bases, J lost 11 bases, and 15 bases lay in between. The germline V gene encodes CDR1 KGHSH and CDR2 LQKENI. The CDR3 consists of 13 residues. Some clones are missing from TCRdb's copy, which holds only in-frame ones; the method was immunoSEQ multiplex PCR. The profile covers fewer than 70,000 clones, with more than 65% appearing a single time and 2.4% taken by the ten largest. This sample comprised CD4+ or CD8+ T cells sorted from blood, obtained in a trial of the OX40 agonist ivuxolimab. The clonotype was recovered from an adult with an advanced solid tumor such as melanoma, head and neck, liver or kidney cancer. The V call is TRBV18, the J call TRBJ1-5, with D unclear. In nucleotides, the CDR3 is TGTGCCAGCTCACTACGGACCGTGGAAGCCCAGCATTTT. Translation gives CASSLRTVEAQHF. Using reference TRBV18 and TRBJ1-5 for the parts outside the CDR3, the full variable domain is NAGVMQNPRHLVRRRGQEARLRCSPMKGHSHVYWYRQLPEEGLKFMVYLQKENIIDESGMPKERFSAEFPKEGPSILRIQQVVRGDSAAYFCASSLRTVEAQHFGDGTRLSIL.